This TCR beta chain originates from a study of blood T cells in healthy people across ages. A sample-barcoded 5' primer and a J-beta primer mix were used in a second PCR of about 6 to 12 cycles. TCRdb called the 5' RACE reads again in MiXCR, with one record for every CDR3 protein. The sample has more than 750,000 distinct CDR3 sequences, approximately 32% seen once. There are 13 residues in the CDR3. This clonotype showed up many times. One end of the junction does not line up with germline, which may come from a read error. These data were also reused for a study on T cells of mothers and their children. In that study: The study found thymic selection shapes TCR recombination output similarly in related and unrelated pairs.

The receptor's source is a woman aged 40-49 years in good health. This sequence joins TRBV12-3 or TRBV12-4 and TRBJ2-7; D might be TRBD2 (6 bases). The sequencing sample was made of blood. CDR3: CASSLASPYEQYF. CDR3 in DNA: TGCGCCAGCAGCCTAGCGTCTCCCTACGAGCAGTACTTC.